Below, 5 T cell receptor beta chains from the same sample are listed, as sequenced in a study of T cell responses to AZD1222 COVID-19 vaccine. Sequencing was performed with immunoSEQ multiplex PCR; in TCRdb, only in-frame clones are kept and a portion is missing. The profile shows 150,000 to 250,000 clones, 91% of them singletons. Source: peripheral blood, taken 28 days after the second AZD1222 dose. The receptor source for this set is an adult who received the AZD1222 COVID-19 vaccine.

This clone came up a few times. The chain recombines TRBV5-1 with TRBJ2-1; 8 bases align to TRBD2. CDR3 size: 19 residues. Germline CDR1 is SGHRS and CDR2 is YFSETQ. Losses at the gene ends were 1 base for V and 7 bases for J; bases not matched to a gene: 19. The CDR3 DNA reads TGCGCCAGCAGCTTGATGTTCCAGTCCGGGGGGGCGGTATCGAATGAGCAGTTCTTC. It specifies CASSLMFQSGGAVSNEQFF.

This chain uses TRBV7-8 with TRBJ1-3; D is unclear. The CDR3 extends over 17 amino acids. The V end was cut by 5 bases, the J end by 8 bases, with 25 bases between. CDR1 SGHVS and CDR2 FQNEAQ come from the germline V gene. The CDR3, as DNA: TGTGCCAGCAGCCCCCCCCCGGGGTACATAGCCCCGGACACCATATATTTT. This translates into CASSPPPGYIAPDTIYF.

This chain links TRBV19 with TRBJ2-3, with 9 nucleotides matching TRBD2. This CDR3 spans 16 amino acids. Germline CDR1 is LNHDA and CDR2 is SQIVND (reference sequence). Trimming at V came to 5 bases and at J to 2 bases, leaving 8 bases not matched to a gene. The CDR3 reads CASSPEAGGHTDTQYF. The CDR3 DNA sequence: TGTGCCAGTAGTCCCGAAGCGGGAGGCCACACAGATACGCAGTATTTT.

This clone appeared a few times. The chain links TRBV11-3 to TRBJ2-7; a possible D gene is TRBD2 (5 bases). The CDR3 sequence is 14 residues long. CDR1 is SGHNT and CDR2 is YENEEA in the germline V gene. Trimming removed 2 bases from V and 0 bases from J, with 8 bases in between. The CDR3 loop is CASSLRRASYEQYF. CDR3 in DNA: TGTGCCAGCAGCTTACGGCGGGCCTCCTACGAGCAGTACTTC. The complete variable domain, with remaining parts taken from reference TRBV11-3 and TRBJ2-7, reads EAGVVQSPRYKIIEKKQPVAFWCNPISGHNTLYWYLQNLGQGPELLIRYENEEAVDDSQLPKDRFSAERLKGVDSTLKIQPAELGDSAVYLCASSLRRASYEQYFGPGTRLTVT.

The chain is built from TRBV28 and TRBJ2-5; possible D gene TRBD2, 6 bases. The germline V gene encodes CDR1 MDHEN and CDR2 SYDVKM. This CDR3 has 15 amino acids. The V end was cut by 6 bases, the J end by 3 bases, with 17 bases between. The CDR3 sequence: CASSPLGASEETQYF. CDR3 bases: TGTGCCAGCAGCCCTCTGGGAGCTAGCGAAGAGACCCAGTACTTC.